The subject of this entry is one T cell receptor beta chain. Those enrolled, adults aged roughly 18 to 100 years, came from 20 to 25 US areas. Donors were grouped by their self-reported clinical history. Generated by immunoSEQ multiplex PCR, the TCRdb table keeps only in-frame clones and is missing some. This sample has 190,000 or so clones, with about 90% found just once. The data were taken from a study of blood T cell repertoires in COVID-19. For the study at large: Acute and convalescent COVID-19 specimens originated in the United States, Italy and Spain.

V lost 7 bases, J lost 4 bases, and 22 bases lay in between. Germline CDR1 is SNHLY and CDR2 is FYNNEI. CDR3 length: 16 residues. The sequence derives from a woman between 18 and 30 years old who had recovered from COVID-19. The sample consisted of PBMCs or T cells enriched from blood (not recorded which). V gene TRBV2 combines with J gene TRBJ1-2; TRBD1 is a possible D gene (5 bases). CDR3 sequence: CASTPGLGRASYGYTF. The DNA for the CDR3 is TGTGCCAGCACCCCAGGTCTTGGCAGGGCGAGCTATGGCTACACCTTC.